The 10 T cell receptor beta chains given below trace back to one sample, sequenced in a study of cytomegalovirus exposure and HLA in healthy donors. The PCR used 60 Vbeta and 13 Jbeta primers. The method was immunoSEQ multiplex PCR; TCRdb's version includes in-frame clones alone and lacks a portion of them. Recorded for this sample: around 100,000 clones. Sequences were obtained from PBMCs. The receptors originated from a man aged 35 to 55 in good health and CMV-seropositive.

The chain employs TRBV10-1 and TRBJ2-7; the D gene is possibly TRBD2 (6 bases). Trimming shortened V by 0 bases and J by 3 bases, and 12 bases separated the two germline ends. The germline CDR1 and CDR2 sequences are WNHNN and SYGVQD (reference sequence). The length of the CDR3 is 15 residues. The CDR3 nucleotides read TGCGCCAGCAGTGAGTCTGGGGACTCGAACTACGAGCAGTACTTC. It codes for CASSESGDSNYEQYF.

The chain couples TRBV19 to TRBJ2-7; 9 bases agree with TRBD1. This CDR3 contains 15 residues. Trimming took 5 bases from V and 2 from J; bases not matched to a gene: 7. From germline, CDR1 is LNHDA and CDR2 SQIVND (reference sequence). The CDR3 here is CASSQAGTGTYEQYF. Written as DNA, the CDR3 is TGTGCCAGTAGTCAGGCCGGGACAGGGACCTACGAGCAGTACTTC.

The J gene is TRBJ2-3, the V gene TRBV4-3; weak D call: TRBD2 (6 bases). There are 14 residues in the CDR3. Germline CDR1 and CDR2: LGHNA and YSLEER. V was shortened by 4 bases and J by 6 bases, with 14 bases between the two germline ends. The CDR3 spells CASSPEGRGDTQYF. CDR3 in DNA: TGCGCCAGCAGCCCGGAGGGCCGGGGGGATACGCAGTATTTT.

The genes are TRBV28 and TRBJ2-5; tentatively, D is TRBD1 (5 bases). The CDR3 loop spans 13 amino acids. The ends were cut back, 3 bases at V and 3 bases at J, with 8 bases in the middle. Germline V gene sequence: CDR1 MDHEN, CDR2 SYDVKM. The DNA of the CDR3 is TGTGCCAGCAGTTTCCCGACAGAAGAGACCCAGTACTTC. It yields the protein CASSFPTEETQYF.

V and J are TRBV9 and TRBJ2-2; 7 bases map to TRBD2. The V and J ends lost 2 bases and 0 bases, in that order; junction bases with no gene match: 1. Looked up from germline, CDR1 is SGDLS and CDR2 is YYNGEE. This CDR3 spans 15 amino acids. The CDR3 here is CASSVGGTNTGELFF. CDR3 coding DNA: TGTGCCAGCAGCGTGGGGGGGACGAACACCGGGGAGCTGTTTTTT.

This rearrangement joins TRBV7-2 to TRBJ2-3, with 7 bases matching TRBD2. J gave up 2 bases and V 6 bases, and 11 bases lay outside the gene matches. This CDR3 spans 16 amino acids. CDR1 and CDR2 (germline): SGHTA, FQGNSA. The CDR3 bases are TGTGCCAGCAGTAACGGAGCGGGAACCCTCACAGATACGCAGTATTTT. It translates to CASSNGAGTLTDTQYF.

The CDR3 DNA follows: TGTGCCAGCAGCCGCCGACTAGCGAACGAGCAGTACAATGAGCAGTTCTTC. This translates into CASSRRLANEQYNEQFF. The chain recombines TRBV14 with TRBJ2-1; 8 bases align to TRBD2. In germline, CDR1 is SGHDN, CDR2 FVKESK. The CDR3 extends over 17 amino acids. The ends lost 4 bases at V and 4 bases at J; junction bases unmatched: 12.

As DNA, the CDR3 is TGTGCCAGCAGCAGGACAGGGGCGAGGACTAATGAAAAACTGTTTTTT. This codes for CASSRTGARTNEKLFF. The chain combines TRBV5-4 with TRBJ1-4; 9 bases agree with TRBD1. This CDR3 has 16 amino acids. V lost 4 bases and J lost 2; bases outside the gene matches: 6. Germline V lookup: CDR1 SGHNT, CDR2 YYREEE (reference sequence).

The chain employs TRBV5-8 and TRBJ2-5, with 7 bases matching TRBD2. Germline V CDR1 and CDR2: SGHTS, YDEGEE. The CDR3 is 13 amino acids. V lost 6 bases to trimming and J lost 4 bases; unmatched junction nucleotides: 6. The CDR3: CASTGTTRETQYF. In DNA form, the CDR3 reads TGTGCCAGCACCGGGACTACCCGAGAGACCCAGTACTTC.

The V gene is TRBV6-1, the J gene TRBJ2-2; 9 positions match TRBD1. The J segment lost 10 bases and the V segment lost 5 bases, leaving 8 bases of the junction unmatched. The CDR3 is 14 residues long. CDR1 is MNHNS, CDR2 SASEGT, per germline. CDR3 DNA sequence: TGTGCCAGCAGTTATCGACAGGGGGTGGAGGAGCTGTTTTTT. This sequence encodes CASSYRQGVEELFF.